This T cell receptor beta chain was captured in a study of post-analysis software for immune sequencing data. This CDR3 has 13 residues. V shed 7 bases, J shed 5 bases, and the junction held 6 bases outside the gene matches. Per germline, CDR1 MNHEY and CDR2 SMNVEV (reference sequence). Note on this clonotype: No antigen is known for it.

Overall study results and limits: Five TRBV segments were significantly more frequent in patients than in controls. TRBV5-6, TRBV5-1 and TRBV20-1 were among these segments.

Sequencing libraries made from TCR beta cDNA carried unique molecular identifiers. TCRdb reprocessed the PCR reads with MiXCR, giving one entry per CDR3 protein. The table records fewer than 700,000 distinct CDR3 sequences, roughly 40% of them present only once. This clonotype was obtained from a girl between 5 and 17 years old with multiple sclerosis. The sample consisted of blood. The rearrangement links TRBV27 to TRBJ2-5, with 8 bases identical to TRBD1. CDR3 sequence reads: CASTAGGRETQYF. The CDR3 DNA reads TGTGCCAGCACCGCAGGGGGCAGGGAGACCCAGTACTTC.